The 13 T cell receptor beta chains below come from one sample, sequenced in a study of immune characterization of retroperitoneal liposarcoma. TCRdb re-analysed the PCR reads in MiXCR, keeping a single row per CDR3 protein. In the table there are 12,000 or so distinct CDR3 sequences, roughly 26% of which are singletons. Input material: tumor tissue. These TCRs come from a female donor with retroperitoneal liposarcoma.

This clonotype was counted between two and nine times. The V gene is TRBV6-1, the J gene TRBJ2-1, with D unclear. In germline, CDR1 is MNHNS, CDR2 SASEGT. The CDR3 consists of 14 residues. Trimming took off 10 bases at V and 9 bases at J, with 22 bases between the two ends. In nucleotides, the CDR3 is TGTGCCACAGAGCTCGAAAACCTTCTCGGTGAGCAGTTCTTC. It is translated as CATELENLLGEQFF.

This clonotype is termed medium-sized. CDR3 nucleotides: TGTGCCAGCAGTGCCCGGGACAGCTTCTCCTACGAGCAGTACTTC. Translation gives CASSARDSFSYEQYF. The chain carries TRBV27 and TRBJ2-7, with TRBD1 identical over 7 bases. The CDR3 has 15 residues. V lost 5 bases and J lost 0; bases outside the gene matches: 7. CDR1 is MNHEY and CDR2 is SMNVEV in the germline V gene (reference sequence).

By sample share, this clonotype is medium-sized. The chain carries TRBV6-1 and TRBJ2-1; D is possibly TRBD1 (6 bases). The V and J ends lost 10 bases and 0 bases respectively, with 16 bases between them. The CDR3 sequence is 15 residues long. From germline, CDR1 is MNHNS and CDR2 SASEGT. The DNA of the CDR3 is TGTGCCACCCGAAACAGGGATAGCTCCTACAATGAGCAGTTCTTC. This sequence encodes CATRNRDSSYNEQFF.

The genes are TRBV7-3 and TRBJ1-1, with D tentatively TRBD1 (5 bases). The CDR3 totals 14 residues. From germline, CDR1 is SGHTA and CDR2 FQGTGA. V lost 3 bases and J lost 9, with 17 bases in between. The CDR3 nucleotides are TGTGCCAGCAGCTTCCAGGCGTCTGACAGAAAAGCTTTCTTT. It translates to CASSFQASDRKAFF.

V and J are TRBV7-2 and TRBJ2-3; 12 nucleotides align to TRBD2. Matching the DNA end better, TRBJ2-7 makes the J call doubtful. Per the germline V gene, CDR1 is SGHTA and CDR2 is FQGNSA. This CDR3 comprises 14 residues. CDR3 sequence (DNA): TGTGCCAGCAGCTCCGGACTAGCGGGGAATGAGCAGTACTTC. This encodes CASSSGLAGNEQYF.

The V and J genes are TRBV7-6 and TRBJ2-2, with 7 bases identical to TRBD2. The CDR3 totals 17 residues. V lost 4 bases, J lost 3 bases, and 11 bases stayed unmatched. Germline V CDR1 and CDR2: SGHVS, FNYEAQ. CDR3 nucleotide sequence: TGTGCCAGCAGCTCCGTTACGGCGGGAGTGTACACCGGGGAGCTGTTTTTT. This codes for CASSSVTAGVYTGELFF.

This clonotype is termed medium-sized. The chain joins TRBV7-8 to TRBJ2-1; 10 bases align to TRBD1. This CDR3 comprises 15 residues. Trimming at V came to 3 bases and at J to 10 bases, leaving 9 bases not matched to a gene. CDR1 is SGHVS, CDR2 FQNEAQ, per germline. This chain's CDR3 is CASSFRQGANYEQFF. CDR3 nucleotide sequence: TGTGCCAGCAGCTTCCGACAGGGGGCGAACTACGAGCAGTTCTTC.

This clonotype is deemed large. The chain employs TRBV6-1 and TRBJ2-1; no reliable D call. The J call is uncertain, as TRBJ2-7 better fits the DNA end. Germline V gene lookup returns CDR1 MNHNS and CDR2 SASEGT. This CDR3 has 14 amino acids. The CDR3 sequence: CASSPRSPPYEQYF. In nucleotides, the CDR3 is TGTGCCAGCAGTCCACGGAGTCCACCCTACGAGCAGTACTTC.

This clonotype ranks as medium-sized. The chain employs TRBV11-3 and TRBJ2-1; TRBD2 agrees at 7 bases. Trimming took 5 bases from V and 10 from J; bases not matched to a gene: 8. Germline V gene sequence: CDR1 SGHNT, CDR2 YENEEA. The CDR3 is 13 residues long. CDR3 residues: CASSLSWGGEQFF. Here the CDR3 DNA reads TGTGCCAGCAGCCTTAGCTGGGGGGGGGAGCAGTTCTTC.

Comments on this clonotype: A much larger clonotype is one base distant, so this may be a read error. Without the conserved terminal phenylalanine or tryptophan, this CDR3 likely stems from a read error. V is TRBV12-3 or TRBV12-4 and J is TRBJ2-5; D may correspond to TRBD1 or TRBD2 (5 bases each). CDR3 length: 14 residues. V was trimmed by 7 bases and J by 11 bases, leaving 23 bases between them. CDR3 in DNA: TGTGCCAGCACCCTAACGGGACGGTACAATGAGCAGTACTCC. This sequence encodes CASTLTGRYNEQYS.

V gene TRBV12-3 or TRBV12-4 combines with J gene TRBJ2-3; D is unresolved. The V end lost 2 bases, the J end lost 2 bases, and 5 bases lay between the germline ends. This CDR3 is built from 13 residues. CDR3 region: CASSLTATDTQYF. CDR3 in DNA: TGTGCCAGCAGTTTAACGGCCACAGATACGCAGTATTTT.

By sample share, this clonotype is medium-sized. The chain employs TRBV7-2 and TRBJ2-7, with TRBD1 as a possible D gene (6 bases). Looked up from germline, CDR1 is SGHTA and CDR2 is FQGNSA. The length of the CDR3 is 17 residues. Trimming removed 2 bases at V and 0 bases at J, with 17 bases between. CDR3: CASSLFVSTGYSYEQYF. CDR3 sequence (DNA): TGTGCCAGCAGCTTATTCGTGTCGACAGGCTACTCCTACGAGCAGTACTTC.

The chain has TRBV6-1 and TRBJ1-5; 7 bases are a match to TRBD1. This CDR3 region has 16 residues. Germline values: CDR1 MNHNS, CDR2 SASEGT. V shed 6 bases, J shed 3 bases, and the junction held 11 bases outside the gene matches. CDR3 amino acids: CASSRGGETDNQPQHF. The CDR3 nucleotides read TGTGCCAGCAGCCGAGGGGGCGAGACAGACAATCAGCCCCAGCATTTT.